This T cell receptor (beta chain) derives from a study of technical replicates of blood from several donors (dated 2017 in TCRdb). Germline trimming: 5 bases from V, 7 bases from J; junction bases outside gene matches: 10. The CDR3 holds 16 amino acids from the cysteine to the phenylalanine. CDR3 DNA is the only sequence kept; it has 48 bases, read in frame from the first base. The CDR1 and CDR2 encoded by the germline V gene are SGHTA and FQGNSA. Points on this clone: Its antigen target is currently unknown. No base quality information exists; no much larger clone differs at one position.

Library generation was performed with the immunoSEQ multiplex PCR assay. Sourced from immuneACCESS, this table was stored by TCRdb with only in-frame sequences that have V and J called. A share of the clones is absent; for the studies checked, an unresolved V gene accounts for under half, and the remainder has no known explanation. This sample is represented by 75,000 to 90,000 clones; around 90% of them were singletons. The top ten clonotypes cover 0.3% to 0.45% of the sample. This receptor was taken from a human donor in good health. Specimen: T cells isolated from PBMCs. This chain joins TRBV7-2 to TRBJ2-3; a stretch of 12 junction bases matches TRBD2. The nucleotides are TGTGCCAGCAGCCCCAGACTAGCGGGAGTCCCCAATACGCAGTATTTT. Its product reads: CASSPRLAGVPNTQYF.